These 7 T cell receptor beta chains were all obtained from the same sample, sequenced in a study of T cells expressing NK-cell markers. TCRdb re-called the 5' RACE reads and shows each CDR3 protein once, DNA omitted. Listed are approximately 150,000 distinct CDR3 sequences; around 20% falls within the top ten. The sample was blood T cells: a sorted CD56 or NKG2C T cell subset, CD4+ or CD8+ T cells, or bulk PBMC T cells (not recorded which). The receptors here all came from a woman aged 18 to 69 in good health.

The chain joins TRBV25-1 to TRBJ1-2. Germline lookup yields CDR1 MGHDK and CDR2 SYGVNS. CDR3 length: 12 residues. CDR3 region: CASSEWQLGYTF.

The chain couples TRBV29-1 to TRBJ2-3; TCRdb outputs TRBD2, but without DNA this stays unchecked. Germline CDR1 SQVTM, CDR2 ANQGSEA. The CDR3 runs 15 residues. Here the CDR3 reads CSVILAGGHTDTQYF.

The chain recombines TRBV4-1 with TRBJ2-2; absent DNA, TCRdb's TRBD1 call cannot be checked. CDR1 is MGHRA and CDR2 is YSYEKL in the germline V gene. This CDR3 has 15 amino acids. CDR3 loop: CASSLRVADTGELFF.

This CDR3 reads CSVEDLRGAKNEQFF. This rearrangement joins TRBV29-1 to TRBJ2-1; TCRdb reports TRBD1, a call that lacks DNA to check it against. CDR1 and CDR2 from the germline V gene are SQVTM and ANQGSEA. The CDR3 sequence is 15 residues long.

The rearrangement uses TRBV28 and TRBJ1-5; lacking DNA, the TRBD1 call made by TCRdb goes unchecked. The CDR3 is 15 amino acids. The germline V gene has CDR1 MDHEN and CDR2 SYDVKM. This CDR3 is CASSLIGAGNQPQHF.

CDR3 loop: CSARTIAGSAPDYNEQFF. The chain combines TRBV20-1 with TRBJ2-1; the TCRdb D gene call, TRBD1, has no DNA to confirm it. The CDR3 sequence is 18 residues long. Germline loops: CDR1 DFQATT, CDR2 SNEGSKA (reference sequence).

The CDR3 here is CASSITLQRAYTDTQYF. The gene calls are TRBV12-3 or TRBV12-4 and TRBJ2-3; as DNA is missing, the TRBD1 call by TCRdb cannot be tested. CDR3 length equals 17 residues.